This T cell receptor (beta chain) was captured in a study of response to subunit inactivated influenza vaccine. Study conclusions and caveats: Each seasonal influenza vaccination, the authors suggested, recruits few new T cells.

Trimming stripped 4 bases from V and 4 bases from J, with 19 bases between. CDR3 length: 16 amino acids. Germline V gene data show CDR1 as SGHRS and CDR2 as YFSETQ. About this clonotype: Its target is unknown.

TCRdb re-analysed the RT-PCR reads in MiXCR, keeping a single row per CDR3 protein. Here the sample spans roughly 780,000 distinct CDR3 sequences, roughly 18% being singletons. This chain links TRBV5-1 with TRBJ2-3, with no clear D. Specimen: PBMCs from blood, collected more than 4 days after vaccination. The clonotype comes from a man aged 45-65 years who received an inactivated influenza vaccine. CDR3 loop: CASSPRRVNVPDTQYF. Written as DNA, the CDR3 is TGCGCCAGCAGCCCCCGGAGAGTCAACGTCCCAGATACGCAGTATTTT.